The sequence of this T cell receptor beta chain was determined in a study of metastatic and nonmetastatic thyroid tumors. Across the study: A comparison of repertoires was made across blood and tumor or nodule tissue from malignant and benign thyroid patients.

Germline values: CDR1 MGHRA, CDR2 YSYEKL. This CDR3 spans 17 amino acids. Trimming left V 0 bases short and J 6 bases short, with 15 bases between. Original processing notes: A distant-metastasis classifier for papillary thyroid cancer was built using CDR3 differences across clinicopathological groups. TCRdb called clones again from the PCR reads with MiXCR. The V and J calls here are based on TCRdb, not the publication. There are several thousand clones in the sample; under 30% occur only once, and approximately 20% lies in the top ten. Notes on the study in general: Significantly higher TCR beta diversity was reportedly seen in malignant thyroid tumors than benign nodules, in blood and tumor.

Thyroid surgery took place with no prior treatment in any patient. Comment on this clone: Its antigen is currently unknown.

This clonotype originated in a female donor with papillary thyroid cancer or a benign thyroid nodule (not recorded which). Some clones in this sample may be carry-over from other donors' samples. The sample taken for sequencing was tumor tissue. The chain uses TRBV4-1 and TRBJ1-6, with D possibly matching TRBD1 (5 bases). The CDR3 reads CASSQDPPRVANSPLHF. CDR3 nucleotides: TGCGCCAGCAGCCAAGACCCCCCCAGGGTCGCTAATTCACCCCTCCACTTT.